The 17 T cell receptor beta chains given below trace back to one sample, sequenced in a study of cytomegalovirus exposure and HLA in healthy donors. 60 Vbeta and 13 Jbeta primers were used in PCR. Repertoires were generated with immunoSEQ multiplex PCR, while TCRdb's copy carries only in-frame clones and drops some. This sample has 90,000 to 110,000 clones, with roughly 70% found just once. Sequenced input: PBMCs. The origin of the receptors is a man aged 40-55 years in good health and CMV-seronegative.

Details on this clone: Relative to the germline gene, one junction end is altered; a read error may explain this. V and J are TRBV7-9 and TRBJ2-7; no clear D. Germline lookup yields CDR1 SEHNR and CDR2 FQNEAQ (reference sequence). The CDR3 consists of 12 residues. The CDR3 DNA is TGTTCCAGCAGCCTAGGGTTGGCCGAGCAGTACTTC. Translation gives CSSSLGLAEQYF.

To note about this clone: Other DNA sequences in this sample translate to the same CDR3. This chain connects TRBV28 to TRBJ2-7; TRBD1 might be the D (6 bases). The length of the CDR3 is 13 residues. V was clipped by 2 bases and J by 4 bases, with 9 bases between them. The germline gives CDR1 MDHEN, CDR2 SYDVKM. Here the CDR3 reads CASSLGQGYEQYF. The CDR3 nucleotides are TGTGCCAGCAGTTTAGGGCAGGGGTACGAGCAGTACTTC.

CDR3 sequence: CAISESLGQGEDGYTF. The CDR3, as DNA: TGTGCCATCAGTGAGTCTTTGGGACAGGGGGAGGACGGCTACACCTTC. The chain has TRBV10-3 and TRBJ1-2; 11 bases map to TRBD1. V lost 0 bases to trimming and J lost 8 bases; unmatched junction nucleotides: 8. The CDR3 extends over 16 amino acids. Germline V gene lookup returns CDR1 ENHRY and CDR2 SYGVKD.

The V call is TRBV5-8, the J call TRBJ2-6; unclear D gene. The CDR3 contains 15 residues. Deletions cut 2 bases from V and 4 bases from J, with 10 bases between. CDR1 SGHTS and CDR2 YDEGEE come from the germline V gene. DNA of the CDR3: TGTGCCAGCAGCTTAAGAACTGCCGGGGCCAACGTCCTGACTTTC. It encodes CASSLRTAGANVLTF.

This clone was found a few times. The J gene is TRBJ1-2, the V gene TRBV19, with 12 positions matching TRBD1. The CDR3 runs 14 residues. Germline loops: CDR1 LNHDA, CDR2 SQIVND (reference sequence). Unmatched junction bases numbered 5, after V lost 5 bases and J lost 7 bases. The CDR3 DNA follows: TGTGCCAGTAGTGCCGGGACAGGGGGCTTTGGCTACACCTTC. The encoded protein is CASSAGTGGFGYTF. Using reference TRBV19 and TRBJ1-2 for the parts outside the CDR3, the full variable domain is DGGITQSPKYLFRKEGQNVTLSCEQNLNHDAMYWYRQDPGQGLRLIYYSQIVNDFQKGDIAEGYSVSREKKESFPLTVTSAQKNPTAFYLCASSAGTGGFGYTFGSGTRLTVV.

This rearrangement joins TRBV6-5 to TRBJ1-6, with 9 bases fitting TRBD1. J was trimmed by 9 bases and V by 5 bases; bases with no gene match: 5. Germline V gives CDR1 MNHEY, CDR2 SVGAGI. This CDR3 region has 14 residues. CDR3 nucleotides: TGTGCCAGCAGTACTAGGACAGGGGTTTCACCCCTCCACTTT. This sequence encodes CASSTRTGVSPLHF.

J is TRBJ1-5 and V is TRBV28; D gene uncertain. Germline V gives CDR1 MDHEN, CDR2 SYDVKM. There are 13 residues in the CDR3. The ends were cut back, 3 bases at V and 1 base at J, with 4 bases in the middle. In nucleotides, the CDR3 is TGTGCCAGCAGTTTGCGGAGCAATCAGCCCCAGCATTTT. Residues: CASSLRSNQPQHF.

The V call is TRBV14, the J call TRBJ2-6, with D possibly being TRBD1 (6 bases). The CDR3 extends over 15 amino acids. Trimming left V 4 bases short and J 2 bases short, with 9 bases between. Germline CDR1 reads SGHDN; CDR2 reads FVKESK. CDR3 DNA: TGTGCCAGCAGCCGGTACAGGGCTGGGGCCAACGTCCTGACTTTC. This encodes CASSRYRAGANVLTF.

The chain is built from TRBV4-1 and TRBJ2-3; D might be TRBD2 (5 bases). The CDR3 is 16 residues long. CDR1 and CDR2 (germline): MGHRA, YSYEKL. Trimming removed 1 base from V and 0 bases from J, with 11 bases in between. Here the CDR3 DNA reads TGCGCCAGCAGCCAAGGGCTGCGGGCTAGCACAGATACGCAGTATTTT. Encoded protein: CASSQGLRASTDTQYF.

This rearrangement joins TRBV19 to TRBJ2-2, with 9 bases identical to TRBD2. The CDR3 consists of 16 residues. Germline V gives CDR1 LNHDA, CDR2 SQIVND (reference sequence). With V trimmed by 5 bases and J by 3 bases, 7 bases remained unmatched. The CDR3 DNA is TGTGCCAGTAGTCAGGGGCGGGAGGGCCACACCGGGGAGCTGTTTTTT. Its protein product is CASSQGREGHTGELFF.

The genes are TRBV4-3 and TRBJ2-6, with 9 nucleotides matching TRBD1. The CDR3 loop spans 17 amino acids. V was clipped by 0 bases and J by 2 bases; unmatched bases: 2. The germline V gene has CDR1 LGHNA and CDR2 YSLEER. CDR3 loop: CASSQDWDRAGANVLTF. The CDR3 bases are TGCGCCAGCAGCCAAGATTGGGACAGGGCTGGGGCCAACGTCCTGACTTTC.

The chain joins TRBV4-2 to TRBJ2-1, with TRBD1 matching over 7 bases. This CDR3 spans 15 amino acids. Germline V gene sequence: CDR1 LGHNA, CDR2 YNFKEQ. V was clipped by 2 bases and J by 6 bases; unmatched bases: 7. The CDR3 here is CASSQFRDSLNEQFF. The CDR3, as DNA: TGTGCCAGCAGCCAATTCCGGGACAGCCTCAATGAGCAGTTCTTC.

In this sample, this clone turned up once. The chain recombines TRBV19 with TRBJ2-6, with unresolved D. V shed 1 base and J shed 2 bases, with 6 bases lying between them. The CDR3 is 15 residues long. CDR1 is LNHDA, CDR2 SQIVND, per germline (reference sequence). The CDR3 region is CASSIAQAGANVLTF. As DNA, the CDR3 is TGTGCCAGTAGTATAGCCCAGGCTGGGGCCAACGTCCTGACTTTC.

The rearrangement links TRBV15 to TRBJ1-1, with D perhaps matching TRBD1 (5 bases). The V end lost 3 bases, the J end lost 3 bases, and 14 bases lay between the germline ends. Looked up from germline, CDR1 is LNHNV and CDR2 is YYDKDF (reference sequence). The CDR3 totals 15 residues. The CDR3 nucleotides are TGTGCCACCAGCAGGGACTCACGGGGGGACACTGAAGCTTTCTTT. Translated: CATSRDSRGDTEAFF.

This rearrangement joins TRBV4-3 to TRBJ1-4; D is ambiguous. In germline, CDR1 is LGHNA, CDR2 YSLEER. The CDR3 contains 17 residues. V was shortened by 0 bases and J by 0 bases, with 11 bases between the two germline ends. In DNA form, the CDR3 reads TGCGCCAGCAGCCAAGAGAGAGGAATTGCAACTAATGAAAAACTGTTTTTT. The encoded protein is CASSQERGIATNEKLFF.

The V gene is TRBV27, the J gene TRBJ2-1, with D perhaps matching TRBD1 (5 bases). The CDR3 covers 12 residues. With 5 bases removed from V and 6 bases from J, the gap between germline ends came to 8 bases. Germline V CDR1 and CDR2: MNHEY, SMNVEV (reference sequence). This CDR3 reads CASSPQGNEQFF. CDR3 DNA sequence: TGTGCCAGCAGTCCTCAGGGCAATGAGCAGTTCTTC.

CDR3 loop: CASRGTGLNTEAFF. For the CDR3, the DNA is TGTGCCAGTAGAGGGACAGGGTTGAACACTGAAGCTTTCTTT. The chain links TRBV19 to TRBJ1-1; TRBD1 matches at 9 bases. CDR3 size: 14 residues. Germline values: CDR1 LNHDA, CDR2 SQIVND (reference sequence). V was clipped by 6 bases and J by 0 bases; unmatched bases: 2.